The 2 T cell receptor beta chains reported below all come from one sample, sequenced in a study of blood T cell repertoires in COVID-19. Some clones are missing from TCRdb's copy, which holds only in-frame ones; the method was immunoSEQ multiplex PCR. The repertoire holds 150,000 to 200,000 clones, with over 70% as singletons. The material sequenced was PBMCs or T cells enriched from blood (not recorded which). These receptors were taken from a man aged 45-65 years who had recovered from COVID-19.

The CDR3 coding sequence is TGTGCCAGCAGCCGAACCGGGACAGGGGACGGAAACACCATATATTTT. Translating gives CASSRTGTGDGNTIYF. The rearrangement links TRBV3-1 (or the pseudogene TRBV3-2) to TRBJ1-3, with 10 positions matching TRBD1. Trimming took 4 bases from V and 4 from J; bases not matched to a gene: 7. The CDR3 length is 16 residues. From germline, CDR1 is LGHDT and CDR2 YNNKEL (reference sequence).

The rearrangement uses TRBV27 and TRBJ2-7; 7 nucleotides agree with TRBD1. The CDR3 loop spans 15 amino acids. The germline V gene encodes CDR1 MNHEY and CDR2 SMNVEV (reference sequence). The trim removed 3 bases at V and 2 bases at J, leaving 7 bases unmatched. The CDR3 nucleotides are TGTGCCAGCAGTTTTGAAGGGGGCACCGCCTACGAGCAGTACTTC. It encodes CASSFEGGTAYEQYF.